Given below is one T cell receptor beta chain in context. Its matching antigen is unknown. Prepared libraries of TCR beta cDNA carried unique molecular identifiers. cDNA molecules numbering roughly 0.5 million came from around 1 to 10 million T cells. One entry per CDR3 protein results from TCRdb running MiXCR on the PCR reads. The table has approximately 730,000 distinct CDR3 sequences, 35% to 55% seen once. The sample belongs to a study of post-analysis software for immune sequencing data. Study results and caveats: With TRBV5-6, TRBV5-1 and TRBV20-1 included, 4 to 6 TRBV segments were more frequent in patients than in controls. Controls showed significantly higher normalized Chao1 diversity than did multiple sclerosis patients.

This CDR3 has 14 amino acids. V lost 5 bases and J 6 bases, leaving 17 bases between the germline ends. The clonotype was recovered from a girl aged 10-17 years with multiple sclerosis. The chain recombines TRBV12-3 or TRBV12-4 with TRBJ2-7; possibly TRBD1 for D (6 bases). Material for sequencing was blood. The CDR3 sequence: CASSPQRQVPEQYF. In DNA, the CDR3 is TGTGCCAGCAGTCCGCAAAGACAGGTCCCCGAGCAGTACTTC.